Listed here are 16 T cell receptor beta chains from one sample, sequenced in a study of patients and donors after allogeneic stem cell transplantation. In TCRdb, the RT-PCR reads were re-called with MiXCR into one record per CDR3 protein. The sample lists hundreds of thousands of distinct CDR3 sequences, around 41% seen once, with 9.5% to 13% in the top ten. Sequenced input: blood, either unsorted or a sorted T cell fraction (not recorded which). The receptors stem from a human donor who was either an allogeneic HSCT recipient or a stem cell or donor lymphocyte infusion donor (not recorded which). It is not recorded whose cells these are; they may come from a transplant donor.

In its sample, this clonotype was seen a few times. The rearrangement uses TRBV10-3 and TRBJ2-2; either TRBD1 or TRBD2 may fit D (5 bases each). The germline V gene has CDR1 ENHRY and CDR2 SYGVKD. This CDR3 comprises 14 residues. Between the trimmed V and J ends, which lost 8 bases and 8 bases, there was a span of 18 bases. DNA of the CDR3: TGTGCCATCGAAGGCAGGGAAGTAGCGGGGGAGCTGTTTTTT. This codes for CAIEGREVAGELFF.

This clonotype occurred a few times. CDR3 sequence (DNA): TGTGCCAGCAGTTTCACTATAACAGGGGGCCACAGTGGAAACACTGAAGCTTTCTTT. As protein: CASSFTITGGHSGNTEAFF. This chain connects TRBV28 to TRBJ1-1, with 9 bases fitting TRBD1. The CDR3 consists of 19 residues. The J segment lost 2 bases and the V segment lost 3 bases, leaving 16 bases of the junction unmatched. CDR1 is MDHEN, CDR2 SYDVKM, per germline.

This clonotype was picked up a small number of times. This chain links TRBV29-1 with TRBJ2-1; D is perhaps TRBD2 (6 bases). The CDR3 spans 15 residues. Germline CDR1 reads SQVTM; CDR2 reads ANQGSEA. The V end lost 3 bases, the J end lost 1 base, and 13 bases lay between the germline ends. This CDR3 reads CSVEGDSGSYNEQFF. The CDR3 bases are TGCAGCGTTGAGGGTGATAGCGGTTCCTACAATGAGCAGTTCTTC.

This clonotype was picked up a small number of times. This chain uses TRBV29-1 with TRBJ1-5; 9 positions agree with TRBD1. This CDR3 spans 16 amino acids. CDR1 is SQVTM, CDR2 ANQGSEA, per germline. V lost 4 bases to trimming and J lost 3 bases; unmatched junction nucleotides: 10. CDR3 region: CSVVLKGTGPNQPQHF. Here the CDR3 DNA reads TGCAGCGTTGTTTTAAAGGGGACAGGGCCCAATCAGCCCCAGCATTTT.

The V call is TRBV5-6, the J call TRBJ2-5, with D uncertain. The CDR3 has 13 amino acids. V shed 2 bases and J shed 2 bases, with 7 bases lying between them. Germline V CDR1 and CDR2: SGHDT, YYEEEE. The CDR3 loop reads CASSFHAQETQYF. In DNA form, the CDR3 reads TGTGCCAGCAGCTTCCACGCACAAGAGACCCAGTACTTC. The full variable domain, rest sourced from reference TRBV5-6 and TRBJ2-5, is DAGVTQSPTHLIKTRGQQVTLRCSPKSGHDTVSWYQQALGQGPQFIFQYYEEEERQRGNFPDRFSGHQFPNYSSELNVNALLLGDSALYLCASSFHAQETQYFGPGTRLLVL.

The V and J genes are TRBV5-1 and TRBJ1-1, with D perhaps TRBD1 (6 bases). CDR3 length: 15 residues. The V and J ends lost 4 bases and 6 bases respectively, with 19 bases between them. The germline gives CDR1 SGHRS, CDR2 YFSETQ. The CDR3 loop is CASSTGTGTPAEAFF. The CDR3 DNA reads as TGCGCCAGCAGCACAGGGACCGGGACACCTGCTGAAGCTTTCTTT.

This clonotype was recorded a few times. This chain links TRBV7-2 with TRBJ1-2, with a tentative D call TRBD1 (6 bases). Germline CDR1 is SGHTA and CDR2 is FQGNSA. CDR3 size: 13 residues. With 4 bases removed from V and 2 bases from J, the gap between germline ends came to 8 bases. The DNA for the CDR3 is TGTGCCAGCAGCTACCAGGGGAACTATGGCTACACCTTC. This encodes CASSYQGNYGYTF. Full variable domain (rest looked up from reference TRBV7-2 and TRBJ1-2): GAGVSQSPSNKVTEKGKDVELRCDPISGHTALYWYRQSLGQGLEFLIYFQGNSAPDKSGLPSDRFSAERTGGSVSTLTIQRTQQEDSAVYLCASSYQGNYGYTFGSGTRLTVV.

This clonotype was counted a few times. This chain connects TRBV12-3 or TRBV12-4 to TRBJ1-2; D is perhaps TRBD1 (5 bases). V lost 2 bases and J lost 6, with 19 bases in between. The CDR3 consists of 16 residues. CDR3: CASSLSVRGSRDGYTF. In DNA form, the CDR3 reads TGTGCCAGCAGTTTAAGTGTTAGGGGCTCAAGAGATGGCTACACCTTC.

DNA for the CDR3: TGCAGCGTTACACCGGGACAGGGGGTTCTAGGAGAGACCCAGTACTTC. It is translated as CSVTPGQGVLGETQYF. The V gene is TRBV29-1, the J gene TRBJ2-5; 11 nucleotides match TRBD1. V was clipped by 5 bases and J by 4 bases; unmatched bases: 12. The germline CDR1 and CDR2 sequences are SQVTM and ANQGSEA. CDR3 size: 16 residues.

This clonotype was seen only a few times. CDR3 DNA sequence: TGTGCCACCAGCAGAGAGGACAGGTGGACTGAAGCTTTCTTT. Translated, it gives CATSREDRWTEAFF. V and J are TRBV15 and TRBJ1-1; 7 nucleotides line up with TRBD1. The germline V gene encodes CDR1 LNHNV and CDR2 YYDKDF (reference sequence). This CDR3 comprises 14 residues. Unmatched junction bases numbered 3, after V lost 0 bases and J lost 5 bases. Using reference TRBV15 and TRBJ1-1 for the parts outside the CDR3, the full variable domain is DAMVIQNPRYQVTQFGKPVTLSCSQTLNHNVMYWYQQKSSQAPKLLFHYYDKDFNNEADTPDNFQSRRPNTSFCFLDIRSPGLGDTAMYLCATSREDRWTEAFFGQGTRLTVV.

This chain joins TRBV29-1 and TRBJ1-1; D gene unclear. Trimming cost V 7 bases and J 0 bases, with 9 bases left between them. CDR1 and CDR2 from the germline V gene are SQVTM and ANQGSEA. The CDR3 is 12 amino acids. The CDR3 DNA sequence: TGCAGCGCTGAGGGTATGAACACTGAAGCTTTCTTT. Its translation: CSAEGMNTEAFF.

This clonotype turned up a few times. The rearrangement joins TRBV10-3 to TRBJ1-5; possibly TRBD1 for D (6 bases). The CDR3 covers 13 residues. V was pared by 3 bases and J by 4 bases, with 7 bases between. Germline CDR1 ENHRY, CDR2 SYGVKD. CDR3 loop: CAISDRGNQPQHF. CDR3 DNA: TGTGCCATCAGTGACAGGGGTAATCAGCCCCAGCATTTT.

This clonotype was observed a few times. This CDR3 is CASSFPGGSYNEQFF. CDR3 bases: TGTGCCAGCAGTTTTCCAGGGGGCTCCTACAATGAGCAGTTCTTC. This chain connects TRBV27 to TRBJ2-1; 7 nucleotides match TRBD1. With V trimmed by 3 bases and J by 0 bases, 2 bases remained unmatched. This CDR3 has 15 residues. Germline CDR1 reads MNHEY; CDR2 reads SMNVEV (reference sequence).

V is TRBV2 and J is TRBJ2-3; 16 positions agree with TRBD2. The germline CDR1 and CDR2 sequences are SNHLY and FYNNEI. The CDR3 spans 18 residues. J gave up 5 bases and V 6 bases, and 11 bases lay outside the gene matches. The CDR3 nucleotides are TGTGCCAGCAGCGAACCGGGACTAGCGGGGGGGCCGAGAGATACGCAGTATTTT. Encoded protein: CASSEPGLAGGPRDTQYF.

The chain carries TRBV3-1 and TRBJ2-2, with TRBD2 as a possible D gene (5 bases). The ends were cut back, 1 base at V and 10 bases at J, with 13 bases in the middle. The CDR3 has 14 residues. The germline V gene has CDR1 LGHDT and CDR2 YNNKEL (reference sequence). CDR3 sequence reads: CASSQAQGLPELFF. For the CDR3, the DNA is TGTGCCAGCAGCCAAGCTCAAGGACTGCCGGAGCTGTTTTTT.

The chain carries TRBV20-1 and TRBJ1-1; D unresolved. The CDR3 is made up of 13 amino acids. CDR1 DFQATT and CDR2 SNEGSKA come from the germline V gene (reference sequence). Trimming removed 3 bases from V and 2 bases from J, with 10 bases in between. CDR3 region: CSASPDGNTEAFF. In DNA form, the CDR3 reads TGCAGTGCTAGTCCAGACGGAAACACTGAAGCTTTCTTT.